What follows are 21 T cell receptor beta chains derived from one specimen sequenced in a study of control samples from healthy donors and cancer patients. Method: immunoSEQ multiplex PCR; TCRdb's copy keeps in-frame clones and lacks some. The sample consists of about 84,000 clones, roughly 89% of them appearing once. Sequencing was done on a sample of blood. The source is a man aged 25 to 40 in good health.

The chain uses TRBV10-3 and TRBJ1-4; TRBD1 agrees at 9 bases. Germline CDR1 ENHRY, CDR2 SYGVKD. Trimming at V came to 1 base and at J to 1 base, leaving 7 bases not matched to a gene. This CDR3 contains 18 residues. CDR3 bases: TGTGCCATCAGTGAGTTAAGGACAGGGGCAGTAACTAATGAAAAACTGTTTTTT. Its translation: CAISELRTGAVTNEKLFF.

The V gene is TRBV3-1 (or the pseudogene TRBV3-2), the J gene TRBJ1-2, with D uncertain. V was shortened by 0 bases and J by 4 bases, with 24 bases between the two germline ends. The germline gives CDR1 LGHDT, CDR2 YNNKEL (reference sequence). The CDR3 contains 19 residues. The CDR3 DNA follows: TGTGCCAGCAGCCAAGAAGAACGCCTTTGGGCAGCGCAACCCTATGGCTACACCTTC. This translates into CASSQEERLWAAQPYGYTF.

V is TRBV5-4 and J is TRBJ2-3; TRBD2 aligns across 7 bases. CDR1 is SGHNT and CDR2 is YYREEE in the germline V gene (reference sequence). With 3 bases clipped from V and 8 bases from J, the junction kept 6 bases outside the gene matches. CDR3 length: 13 residues. The CDR3 is CASSSGAGATQYF. DNA for the CDR3: TGTGCCAGCAGCTCTGGGGCGGGAGCTACGCAGTATTTT.

J is TRBJ1-3 and V is TRBV30; TRBD1 matches 10 bases. The V gene end was trimmed by 3 bases and the J gene end by 0 bases; junction bases not matched to a gene: 2. CDR1 and CDR2 (germline): GTSNPN, SVGIG (reference sequence). This CDR3 spans 15 amino acids. The chain's CDR3 is CAWRDRGNSGNTIYF. The CDR3 DNA reads TGTGCCTGGAGGGACAGGGGGAACTCTGGAAACACCATATATTTT.

This chain uses TRBV7-2 with TRBJ2-7; D is perhaps TRBD2 (5 bases). Germline lookup yields CDR1 SGHTA and CDR2 FQGNSA. V lost 5 bases, J lost 3 bases, and 17 bases lay in between. The length of the CDR3 is 15 residues. In nucleotides, the CDR3 is TGTGCCAGCAGCGATGGAGTAGCGTTCTTCTACGAGCAGTACTTC. This sequence encodes CASSDGVAFFYEQYF.

The chain uses TRBV7-2 and TRBJ1-1; perhaps TRBD1 as D (5 bases). Germline CDR1 reads SGHTA; CDR2 reads FQGNSA. V was trimmed by 2 bases and J by 0 bases, leaving 10 bases between them. The CDR3 is made up of 15 amino acids. The CDR3 DNA reads TGTGCCAGCAGCTTATGGGCAGGGATGAACACTGAAGCTTTCTTT. Protein sequence: CASSLWAGMNTEAFF. The full variable domain, completed using reference TRBV7-2 and TRBJ1-1, is GAGVSQSPSNKVTEKGKDVELRCDPISGHTALYWYRQSLGQGLEFLIYFQGNSAPDKSGLPSDRFSAERTGGSVSTLTIQRTQQEDSAVYLCASSLWAGMNTEAFFGQGTRLTVV.

V and J are TRBV7-9 and TRBJ2-7, with D hard to call. The V gene's germline CDR1 is SEHNR and CDR2 FQNEAQ (reference sequence). The CDR3 extends over 14 amino acids. Trimming removed 0 bases at V and 0 bases at J, with 6 bases between. CDR3 in DNA: TGTGCCAGCAGCTTAGCTGGTAGCTCCTACGAGCAGTACTTC. As protein: CASSLAGSSYEQYF. The full variable domain, in which reference TRBV7-9 and TRBJ2-7 provide the parts outside the CDR3, is DTGVSQNPRHKITKRGQNVTFRCDPISEHNRLYWYRQTLGQGPEFLTYFQNEAQLEKSRLLSDRFSAERPKGSFSTLEIQRTEQGDSAMYLCASSLAGSSYEQYFGPGTRLTVT.

CDR3 amino acids: CASSLSASAADTQYF. CDR3 DNA sequence: TGTGCCAGCAGCTTGTCGGCTTCTGCCGCAGATACGCAGTATTTT. This chain connects TRBV7-2 to TRBJ2-3, with D unresolved. Looked up from germline, CDR1 is SGHTA and CDR2 is FQGNSA. V was clipped by 3 bases and J by 4 bases, with 14 bases between them. CDR3 length: 15 amino acids.

The V call is TRBV27, the J call TRBJ1-5; 10 bases fit TRBD1. This CDR3 is 17 amino acids long. The germline gives CDR1 MNHEY, CDR2 SMNVEV (reference sequence). The ends lost 4 bases at V and 3 bases at J; junction bases unmatched: 9. CDR3 protein: CASSSLVGQGINQPQHF. CDR3 DNA: TGTGCCAGCAGTTCCCTGGTGGGACAGGGGATCAATCAGCCCCAGCATTTT.

The V and J genes are TRBV19 and TRBJ1-6; no firm D call. The CDR3 consists of 15 residues. V was shortened by 6 bases and J by 10 bases, with 19 bases between the two germline ends. Germline loops: CDR1 LNHDA, CDR2 SQIVND (reference sequence). For the CDR3, the DNA is TGTGCCAGTAGCCCGAAGACGGGATCCAACTCACCCCTCCACTTT. Translating it yields CASSPKTGSNSPLHF.

This clone was observed once. J is TRBJ2-1 and V is TRBV5-1, with 7 bases aligning to TRBD1. The V gene end was trimmed by 7 bases and the J gene end by 5 bases; junction bases not matched to a gene: 6. The CDR3 sequence is 13 residues long. CDR1 and CDR2 from the germline V gene are SGHRS and YFSETQ. For the CDR3, the DNA is TGCGCCAGCGGGACAGACGGCAACAATGAGCAGTTCTTC. Translated: CASGTDGNNEQFF.

V usage is TRBV15 and J usage is TRBJ1-3; D is uncertain. With 1 base removed from V and 0 bases from J, the gap between germline ends came to 7 bases. The CDR3 is made up of 15 amino acids. Germline values: CDR1 LNHNV, CDR2 YYDKDF (reference sequence). This CDR3 is CATSRAKGSGNTIYF. The CDR3 nucleotides read TGTGCCACCAGCAGAGCTAAGGGCTCTGGAAACACCATATATTTT. The entire variable domain, with the rest obtained from reference TRBV15 and TRBJ1-3, is as follows: DAMVIQNPRYQVTQFGKPVTLSCSQTLNHNVMYWYQQKSSQAPKLLFHYYDKDFNNEADTPDNFQSRRPNTSFCFLDIRSPGLGDTAMYLCATSRAKGSGNTIYFGEGSWLTVV.

This chain links TRBV7-9 with TRBJ2-1; TRBD1 is a possible D gene (6 bases). CDR1 is SEHNR, CDR2 FQNEAQ, per germline (reference sequence). The length of the CDR3 is 12 residues. V lost 5 bases and J lost 16, with 18 bases in between. The CDR3 DNA sequence: TGTGCCAGCAGCGTTACGACAGGCTTGATTTTCTTC. This codes for CASSVTTGLIFF.

The chain links TRBV6-2 or TRBV6-3 to TRBJ1-5; possibly TRBD1 for D (5 bases). The CDR3 totals 16 residues. With 0 bases removed from V and 0 bases from J, the gap between germline ends came to 9 bases. Germline values: CDR1 MNHEY, CDR2 SVGEGT. CDR3: CASSYSPGYSNQPQHF. Written as DNA, the CDR3 is TGTGCCAGCAGTTACTCTCCAGGGTATAGCAATCAGCCCCAGCATTTT.

V usage is TRBV7-5 and J usage is TRBJ2-2; TRBD2, the table's D call, lacks a check against the DNA. TRBV7-5 is shown as a pseudogene. This CDR3 region has 16 residues. CDR3 nucleotides: TGTGCCAGAAGCTTAGGACTAGCGGGAGCTAACGGGGAGCTGTTTTTT. Amino acid sequence: CARSLGLAGANGELFF.

This chain uses TRBV5-4 with TRBJ2-5, with D maybe TRBD1 (6 bases). This CDR3 region has 15 residues. The germline V and J ends were trimmed by 0 bases and 4 bases, with 13 bases remaining between them. Per the germline V gene, CDR1 is SGHNT and CDR2 is YYREEE (reference sequence). The CDR3 region has the DNA TGTGCCAGCAGCTTGGGTGGGAGCAGGGGAGAGACCCAGTACTTC. This codes for CASSLGGSRGETQYF.

CDR3 residues: CASSSIGLAGADTQYF. The CDR3 coding sequence is TGTGCCAGCAGTTCGATCGGCCTAGCGGGGGCAGATACGCAGTATTTT. The J gene is TRBJ2-3, the V gene TRBV7-3; 10 nucleotides match TRBD2. The CDR3 contains 16 residues. The germline V gene has CDR1 SGHTA and CDR2 FQGTGA. J was trimmed by 4 bases and V by 6 bases; bases with no gene match: 10.

J is TRBJ2-7 and V is TRBV9, with a tentative D call TRBD2 (6 bases). Trimming shortened V by 4 bases and J by 7 bases, and 21 bases separated the two germline ends. Germline CDR1 and CDR2: SGDLS and YYNGEE. This CDR3 has 15 residues. Written as DNA, the CDR3 is TGTGCCAGCAGCCCGGGGGAGCGGCTCCTATCGGAGCAGTACTTC. This sequence encodes CASSPGERLLSEQYF.

The rearrangement links TRBV6-2 or TRBV6-3 to TRBJ2-1, with no clear D. Deletions cut 0 bases from V and 5 bases from J, with 5 bases between. CDR1 and CDR2 (germline): MNHEY, SVGEGT. The CDR3 extends over 13 amino acids. CDR3 sequence reads: CASSYSTNNEQFF. CDR3 nucleotide sequence: TGTGCCAGCAGTTACTCGACAAACAATGAGCAGTTCTTC.

In its sample, this clone was seen once. CDR3 region: CASSSTSGSYIPYEQYF. The CDR3 DNA reads as TGTGCCAGCAGCTCGACTAGCGGGAGTTATATCCCCTACGAGCAGTACTTC. This chain connects TRBV7-2 to TRBJ2-7, with TRBD2 matching 12 bases. With V trimmed by 4 bases and J by 2 bases, 9 bases remained unmatched. The CDR3 totals 17 residues. The germline V gene encodes CDR1 SGHTA and CDR2 FQGNSA.

The chain joins TRBV7-2 to TRBJ2-1; 10 bases are shared with TRBD2. There are 16 residues in the CDR3. The trim removed 7 bases at V and 4 bases at J, leaving 10 bases unmatched. CDR1 is SGHTA and CDR2 is FQGNSA in the germline V gene. DNA of the CDR3: TGTGCCAGCACCGGCCGGACTAGCGGCCTTTACAATGAGCAGTTCTTC. Translation gives CASTGRTSGLYNEQFF.